This is a list of T cell receptor beta chains from one sample in a study of blood T cell repertoires in COVID-19. Some clones are missing from TCRdb's copy, which holds only in-frame ones; the method was immunoSEQ multiplex PCR. The sample comprises roughly 150,000 clones, 85% of which are singletons, and roughly 8.4% rests with the top ten. Sequenced: peripheral blood. These receptors were obtained from a woman older than 75 with COVID-19, enrolled during active disease. Each CDR3 is given with its conserved first and last residue. Each record gives: D gene, clone size, J gene, V gene, CDR3 DNA, CDR3 protein. D genes are given only for firm matches. Clone size, where shown, is once, few, many, or a class for clones that have expanded.

>.|few|TRBJ1-5|TRBV7-2
TGTGCCAGCAGCTTAGGAGAACAGCCCCAGCATTTT
CASSLGEQPQHF
>.|.|TRBJ2-7|TRBV5-1
TGCGCCAGTAACCGGGGAGTAGGCGGACCCTACGAGCAGTACTTC
CASNRGVGGPYEQYF
>.|.|TRBJ2-7|TRBV15
TGTGCCACCAGCAGAGATCCAGGGCCGTCCTACGAGCAGTACTTC
CATSRDPGPSYEQYF
>TRBD2|.|TRBJ2-5|TRBV6-2/TRBV6-3
TGTGCCAGCAGTTCTCCTAGCGGGGCAGTAGGAGAGACCCAGTACTTC
CASSSPSGAVGETQYF
>.|.|TRBJ1-1|TRBV9
TGTGCCAGCAGCGTAGGAGAAAGGGCAATAGAGGGAGCTTTCTTT
CASSVGERAIEGAFF
>TRBD1|.|TRBJ1-4|TRBV2
TGTGCCAGCAGTGGGACAGGGATTGCAACTAATGAAAAACTGTTTTTT
CASSGTGIATNEKLFF
>TRBD2|.|TRBJ2-1|TRBV9
TGTGCCAGCAGCTTCACTAGCGGGGGAGACAATGAGCAGTTCTTC
CASSFTSGGDNEQFF
>.|.|TRBJ1-2|TRBV20-1
TGCAGTGCTAGTCTTCGCGGTATAGGAGGCTACACCTTC
CSASLRGIGGYTF
>.|.|TRBJ1-4|TRBV19
TGTGCCAGTAGCCCTCGGGGGGGTAATGAAAAACTGTTTTTT
CASSPRGGNEKLFF
>.|.|TRBJ2-3|TRBV7-9
TGTGCCAGCAGCTATTCCGGGGCAGATACGCAGTATTTT
CASSYSGADTQYF
>.|.|TRBJ1-2|TRBV6-1
TGTGCCAGCAGTGAAGCGTATAGGGGGATCTATGGCTACACCTTC
CASSEAYRGIYGYTF
>TRBD2|.|TRBJ2-7|TRBV29-1
TGCAGCGTGTCCGCGATTAGCGGGAGACCCTACGAGCAGTACTTC
CSVSAISGRPYEQYF
>.|.|TRBJ1-3|TRBV6-5
TGTGCCAGCAGCACTAACTCTGGAAACACCATATATTTT
CASSTNSGNTIYF
>.|once|TRBJ1-2|TRBV7-2
TGTGCCAGCAGCTTAGCCAGCTATGGCTACACCTTC
CASSLASYGYTF
>.|.|TRBJ1-3|TRBV3-1/TRBV3-2
TGTGCCAGCAGCCAAGATTGGACATACGGAAACACCATATATTTT
CASSQDWTYGNTIYF
>TRBD1|.|TRBJ2-7|TRBV6-5
TGTGCCAGCAGTTTTACCTTCGACAGGGGAGGTAGCGAGCAGTACTTC
CASSFTFDRGGSEQYF
>TRBD2|.|TRBJ2-5|TRBV6-5
TGTGCCAGCACCACTAGCGGTACAGGGACCCAGTACTTC
CASTTSGTGTQYF
>TRBD1|.|TRBJ2-2|TRBV5-5
TGTGCCAGCAGTATGGACAGGACGAACACCGGGGAGCTGTTTTTT
CASSMDRTNTGELFF
>.|once|TRBJ1-1|TRBV5-1
TGCGCCAGCAGTTCCCGGACCTCGGGAGCTGAAGCTTTCTTT
CASSSRTSGAEAFF
>TRBD1|.|TRBJ1-1|TRBV19
TGTGCCAGTAGTGCTCTTGGACAGGGGGCCCCCATGAACACTGAAGCTTTCTTT
CASSALGQGAPMNTEAFF
>TRBD1|.|TRBJ2-7|TRBV6-6
TGTGCCAGCAGAGCCGGGACAGGGTCCTACGAGCAGTACTTC
CASRAGTGSYEQYF
>TRBD1|.|TRBJ1-2|TRBV24-1
TGTGCCACCAGTGATTCACGCGGGACAGGGATCCATAGCTACACCTTC
CATSDSRGTGIHSYTF
>TRBD1|.|TRBJ2-7|TRBV18
TGTGCCAGCGCTAATGGGACAGCCTACGAGCAGTACTTC
CASANGTAYEQYF
>.|few|TRBJ2-5|TRBV6-5
TGTGCCAGCAATCCCACAGCCCGGAGGTGGACCCAGTACTTC
CASNPTARRWTQYF
>TRBD1|.|TRBJ2-1|TRBV18
TGTGCCAGCTCACCATTAGCCAGGGGGTACAATGAGCAGTTCTTC
CASSPLARGYNEQFF